Sequencing of this TCR beta chain was carried out in a study of T cell responses to AZD1222 COVID-19 vaccine. Sequencing used immunoSEQ multiplex PCR; TCRdb keeps in-frame clones, though not all of them. Of approximately 100,000 clones listed, approximately 90% are singletons. This receptor was obtained from an adult who received the AZD1222 COVID-19 vaccine. The sample consisted of peripheral blood, taken 28 days after the second AZD1222 dose.

Here the CDR3 DNA reads TGTGCCAGCAGTGACGATTTAGAGGGGCTGTTATCCTACGAGCAGTACTTC. It encodes CASSDDLEGLLSYEQYF. The chain carries TRBV6-1 and TRBJ2-7, with D perhaps given as TRBD1 or TRBD2 (5 bases each). V was cut by 3 bases and J by 1 base, with 19 bases left in between. Germline loops: CDR1 MNHNS, CDR2 SASEGT. The length of the CDR3 is 17 residues.